One and the same sample provided the 24 T cell receptor beta chains below, sequenced in a study of CD8+CD57+ T cells in acquired aplastic anemia. Individuals selected for sequencing had exhibited CD8+CD57+ cell expansion on flow cytometry. Genomic DNA served as template for TCR beta VDJ and CDR3 profiling. TCRdb ran MiXCR on the reads and lists one entry per CDR3 protein. The sample carries about 150,000 distinct CDR3 sequences, roughly 50% recorded once. Sequences were obtained from sorted CD4+, CD8+, or CD8+CD57+ T cells (not recorded which) from PBMCs. The receptors were sampled from a human donor with aplastic anemia.

The rearrangement uses TRBV29-1 and TRBJ2-6; 7 bases are a match to TRBD1. The germline CDR1 and CDR2 sequences are SQVTM and ANQGSEA. This CDR3 region has 14 residues. V trimming: 5 bases; J trimming: 4 bases; junction bases outside the gene matches: 5. The CDR3 loop is CSVRQGTGANVLTF. The CDR3 DNA is TGCAGCGTTAGACAGGGTACCGGGGCCAACGTCCTGACTTTC.

CDR3 coding DNA: TGTGCCAGTAGGGGGACAGGGCAGAATTCACCCCTCCACTTT. It is translated as CASRGTGQNSPLHF. This chain joins TRBV19 and TRBJ1-6, with TRBD1 identical over 9 bases. The CDR3 sequence is 14 residues long. V lost 6 bases to trimming and J lost 7 bases; unmatched junction nucleotides: 4. Germline CDR1 LNHDA, CDR2 SQIVND (reference sequence).

Ten or more counts support this clonotype. The chain carries TRBV9 and TRBJ1-2; 8 bases fit TRBD1. This CDR3 region has 15 residues. Trimming removed 1 base from V and 6 bases from J; junction bases left unmatched: 8. Germline CDR1 is SGDLS and CDR2 is YYNGEE. The CDR3 DNA is TGTGCCAGCAGCGTATTTGATCAGGGGGCAAATGGCTACACCTTC. As protein: CASSVFDQGANGYTF.

This clonotype occurred many times. The V and J genes are TRBV20-1 and TRBJ2-3, with TRBD2 matching over 8 bases. The CDR3 extends over 14 amino acids. J lost 0 bases, V lost 6 bases, and 5 bases had no gene match. In germline, CDR1 is DFQATT, CDR2 SNEGSKA (reference sequence). CDR3 DNA sequence: TGCAGTGCCCCCATAGCGGGGAGCACAGATACGCAGTATTTT. As protein: CSAPIAGSTDTQYF.

V usage is TRBV10-2 and J usage is TRBJ2-1, with D perhaps assigned TRBD1 or TRBD2 (5 bases each). CDR3 size: 16 residues. V lost 8 bases to trimming and J lost 0 bases, with 17 bases between them. From germline, CDR1 is WSHSY and CDR2 SAAADI. The CDR3 region is CASRSPRGPSYNEQFF. CDR3 coding DNA: TGCGCCAGCCGCTCCCCCCGGGGCCCCTCCTACAATGAGCAGTTCTTC.

The chain joins TRBV6-2 or TRBV6-3 to TRBJ2-7; the D gene is possibly TRBD1 (5 bases). Trimming shortened V by 3 bases and J by 5 bases, and 14 bases separated the two germline ends. This CDR3 spans 14 amino acids. Germline values: CDR1 MNHEY, CDR2 SVGEGT. CDR3: CASSYGRVRHEQYF. CDR3 in DNA: TGTGCCAGCAGTTATGGCAGGGTTCGTCACGAGCAGTACTTC.

This clonotype was picked up many times. CDR3 DNA sequence: TGTGCCAGCAGCTTGGGACAGGGGAATGAAAAACTGTTTTTT. It translates to CASSLGQGNEKLFF. The rearrangement joins TRBV7-6 to TRBJ1-4; 10 bases map to TRBD1. J lost 5 bases, V lost 3 bases, and 0 bases had no gene match. The CDR3 is 14 residues long. Germline values: CDR1 SGHVS, CDR2 FNYEAQ. Together with reference TRBV7-6 and TRBJ1-4, the CDR3 gives the full variable domain: GAGVSQSPRYKVTKRGQDVALRCDPISGHVSLYWYRQALGQGPEFLTYFNYEAQQDKSGLPNDRFSAERPEGSISTLTIQRTEQRDSAMYRCASSLGQGNEKLFFGSGTQLSVL.

The CDR3 is CATSRDEGGYTF. The DNA for the CDR3 is TGTGCCACCAGCAGAGATGAGGGTGGCTACACCTTC. The chain links TRBV15 to TRBJ1-2; D not resolved. The germline CDR1 and CDR2 sequences are LNHNV and YYDKDF (reference sequence). Trimming left V 0 bases short and J 7 bases short, with 6 bases between. The CDR3 is 12 residues long.

J is TRBJ1-1 and V is TRBV2, with D hard to call. From germline, CDR1 is SNHLY and CDR2 FYNNEI. The CDR3 sequence is 11 residues long. V gave up 3 bases and J gave up 7 bases, with 6 bases separating them. The CDR3 coding sequence is TGTGCCAGCAGTGACGTCAATGAAGCTTTCTTT. The encoded protein is CASSDVNEAFF.

This clonotype occurred a few times. The V gene is TRBV9, the J gene TRBJ1-1; no reliable D call. Germline V CDR1 and CDR2: SGDLS, YYNGEE. CDR3 size: 11 residues. V was pared by 3 bases and J by 7 bases, with 7 bases between. CDR3 protein: CASSDDLEAFF. CDR3 nucleotide sequence: TGTGCCAGCAGCGACGACCTTGAAGCTTTCTTT.

The chain is built from TRBV19 and TRBJ2-7; D remains ambiguous. The CDR3 length is 14 residues. The germline V and J ends were trimmed by 2 bases and 2 bases, with 10 bases remaining between them. The germline V gene encodes CDR1 LNHDA and CDR2 SQIVND (reference sequence). CDR3 DNA: TGTGCCAGTAGTATAAAGGGCGGACCCTACGAGCAGTACTTC. Its protein product is CASSIKGGPYEQYF.

This clonotype was picked up a small number of times. The chain has TRBV29-1 and TRBJ2-1; 8 bases align to TRBD2. The CDR3 covers 14 residues. From germline, CDR1 is SQVTM and CDR2 ANQGSEA. V lost 4 bases to trimming and J lost 7 bases; unmatched junction nucleotides: 9. The CDR3 nucleotides read TGCAGCGTTGGGGACGGGAGGGCCTGGAATGAGCAGTTCTTC. Translating it yields CSVGDGRAWNEQFF.

This clonotype came up many times. This rearrangement joins TRBV20-1 to TRBJ2-3; perhaps TRBD2 as D (5 bases). This CDR3 comprises 16 residues. V was trimmed by 6 bases and J by 6 bases, leaving 25 bases between them. Germline-derived CDR1 and CDR2 are DFQATT and SNEGSKA (reference sequence). The CDR3 reads CSARPPGGVRRDTQYF. The CDR3 DNA reads TGCAGTGCCAGACCCCCGGGCGGAGTAAGGAGGGATACGCAGTATTTT.

The table lists this clonotype with many counts. This CDR3 is CASSPTWTTQETQYF. The CDR3 nucleotides are TGTGCCAGCAGCCCAACCTGGACTACCCAAGAGACCCAGTACTTC. This chain connects TRBV5-6 to TRBJ2-5; D may be TRBD2 (6 bases). CDR1 is SGHDT, CDR2 YYEEEE, per germline. V dropped 4 bases and J dropped 1 base, with 14 bases sitting between them. This CDR3 is built from 15 residues. The complete variable domain, with remaining parts taken from reference TRBV5-6 and TRBJ2-5, reads DAGVTQSPTHLIKTRGQQVTLRCSPKSGHDTVSWYQQALGQGPQFIFQYYEEEERQRGNFPDRFSGHQFPNYSSELNVNALLLGDSALYLCASSPTWTTQETQYFGPGTRLLVL.

The gene calls are TRBV5-6 and TRBJ2-7; the D call may be TRBD1 or TRBD2 (5 bases each). Germline V lookup: CDR1 SGHDT, CDR2 YYEEEE. Trimming stripped 5 bases from V and 3 bases from J, with 12 bases between. This CDR3 contains 13 residues. The CDR3 coding sequence is TGTGCCAGCAGTCTGAGGGGCCGCTACGAGCAGTACTTC. As protein: CASSLRGRYEQYF.

Ten or more counts support this clonotype. The chain recombines TRBV7-9 with TRBJ2-3; D is ambiguous. The CDR3 has 13 amino acids. V shed 2 bases and J shed 2 bases, with 5 bases lying between them. Per germline, CDR1 SEHNR and CDR2 FQNEAQ (reference sequence). CDR3 amino acids: CASSLYDTDTQYF. Here the CDR3 DNA reads TGTGCCAGCAGCTTATACGACACAGATACGCAGTATTTT.

This clonotype occurred many times. The rearrangement links TRBV19 to TRBJ1-6, with 8 positions matching TRBD1. Germline-derived CDR1 and CDR2 are LNHDA and SQIVND (reference sequence). CDR3 length equals 14 residues. V gave up 5 bases and J gave up 9 bases; unmatched junction bases: 6. CDR3 residues: CASSPTGDRSPLHF. In DNA form, the CDR3 reads TGTGCCAGTAGTCCGACAGGGGATCGTTCACCCCTCCACTTT.

This clonotype appeared many times. The rearrangement links TRBV20-1 to TRBJ2-1, with 12 bases that match TRBD2. The ends lost 4 bases at V and 4 bases at J; junction bases unmatched: 5. Looked up from germline, CDR1 is DFQATT and CDR2 is SNEGSKA (reference sequence). The CDR3 has 15 residues. This chain's CDR3 is CSAIGLAGKYNEQFF. For the CDR3, the DNA is TGCAGTGCTATCGGACTAGCGGGAAAATACAATGAGCAGTTCTTC.

The V gene is TRBV7-3, the J gene TRBJ1-2; D unresolved. CDR3 length: 14 amino acids. Germline assignment: CDR1 SGHTA and CDR2 FQGTGA. Trimming shortened V by 7 bases and J by 0 bases, and 12 bases separated the two germline ends. CDR3 nucleotides: TGTGCCAGCACCCCAGCTAGCGCTAACTATGGCTACACCTTC. Encoded protein: CASTPASANYGYTF.

CDR3 in DNA: TGTGCCAGCAGTTTCACAGGGACGGGTGAAGCTTTCTTT. Amino acid sequence: CASSFTGTGEAFF. The chain combines TRBV12-3 or TRBV12-4 with TRBJ1-1; the D gene is possibly TRBD1 (6 bases). V lost 3 bases, J lost 7 bases, and 12 bases lay in between. The CDR3 loop spans 13 amino acids.

The chain links TRBV19 to TRBJ1-4; the D is unclear. Germline assignment: CDR1 LNHDA and CDR2 SQIVND (reference sequence). V was shortened by 4 bases and J by 7 bases, with 16 bases between the two germline ends. CDR3 length: 15 amino acids. This CDR3 reads CASSKPSDGSEKLFF. CDR3 in DNA: TGTGCCAGTAGTAAACCCTCGGACGGCAGTGAAAAACTGTTTTTT.

The chain is built from TRBV29-1 and TRBJ1-1; TRBD1 might be the D (5 bases). Between the trimmed V and J ends, which lost 6 bases and 7 bases, there was a span of 18 bases. Looked up from germline, CDR1 is SQVTM and CDR2 is ANQGSEA. This CDR3 is 13 amino acids long. CDR3 nucleotide sequence: TGCAGCGTCTTAAACAGGTCCCTGGATGAAGCTTTCTTT. Its translation: CSVLNRSLDEAFF.

J is TRBJ1-6 and V is TRBV19; 8 bases fit TRBD1. CDR3 length: 15 amino acids. Germline CDR1 LNHDA, CDR2 SQIVND (reference sequence). V lost 6 bases and J lost 6; bases outside the gene matches: 7. CDR3 sequence: CASRYGQGGNSPLHF. CDR3 nucleotide sequence: TGTGCCAGTAGATACGGACAGGGCGGTAATTCACCCCTCCACTTT.

This clonotype was detected a few times. The V gene is TRBV5-1, the J gene TRBJ2-5; 8 bases match TRBD1. CDR1 SGHRS and CDR2 YFSETQ come from the germline V gene. With V trimmed by 1 base and J by 2 bases, 1 base remained unmatched. The length of the CDR3 is 14 residues. In nucleotides, the CDR3 is TGCGCCAGCAGCTTGAGGACAGGGCAAGAGACCCAGTACTTC. This sequence encodes CASSLRTGQETQYF.